This T cell receptor beta chain was captured by sequencing in a study of cytomegalovirus exposure and HLA in healthy donors. The primer mix had 60 Vbeta and 13 Jbeta primers. Sequencing was performed with immunoSEQ multiplex PCR; in TCRdb, only in-frame clones are kept and a portion is missing. This table has approximately 110,000 clones, 76% appearing once. This CDR3 contains 16 residues. V lost 5 bases and J 4 bases, leaving 20 bases between the germline ends. Germline V lookup: CDR1 PRHDT, CDR2 FYEKMQ (reference sequence). This TCR came from a man in his forties or fifties in good health and CMV-seropositive. The chain has TRBV13 and TRBJ1-2, with D tentatively TRBD1 (5 bases). The sample taken for sequencing was PBMCs. CDR3 protein: CASSTNPQVGFYGYTF. The CDR3 region has the DNA TGTGCCAGCAGCACAAACCCACAGGTTGGGTTCTATGGCTACACCTTC.